This T cell receptor beta chain was identified during a study of T cell responses to AZD1222 COVID-19 vaccine. Clones were sequenced by immunoSEQ multiplex PCR, and TCRdb holds only the in-frame ones, with some missing. The table records about 180,000 clones, roughly 92% of them present only once. This clone was counted a single time. Its antigen is undetermined. Whole-study findings and limits: Donors were largely white British and mainly female; clonal diversity was possibly underestimated. Vaccine-associated CD4 TCRs spanned spike, dominant at 160-218 and 743-854.

CDR1 and CDR2 (germline): DFQATT, SNEGSKA (reference sequence). Between the trimmed V and J ends, which lost 7 bases and 7 bases, there was a span of 13 bases. This CDR3 is built from 11 residues. The input for sequencing was peripheral blood, taken on day 0 of AZD1222 vaccination. This sequence originates from an adult in good health. The rearrangement links TRBV20-1 to TRBJ1-2, with a weak D call TRBD1 (5 bases). The CDR3 sequence is CSVQLGAGYTF. The CDR3 DNA sequence: TGCAGTGTTCAGCTTGGGGCTGGCTACACCTTC.